The 28 T cell receptor beta chains listed next were all sequenced from one sample in a study of cytomegalovirus exposure and HLA in healthy donors. This PCR relied on a set of 60 Vbeta primers and 13 Jbeta primers. Data came from immunoSEQ multiplex PCR; TCRdb stores just in-frame clones and leaves some out. The data hold around 84,000 clones, with around 77% observed a single time. Sequencing was done on a sample of PBMCs. The receptors originated from a man over 45 in good health and CMV-seronegative.

DNA of the CDR3: TGTGCCAGCAGCGAGGAGAACACTGAAGCTTTCTTT. Residues: CASSEENTEAFF. The gene calls are TRBV5-8 and TRBJ1-1; no clear D gene. The CDR3 is 12 amino acids. Germline-derived CDR1 and CDR2 are SGHTS and YDEGEE. The V end lost 4 bases, the J end lost 1 base, and 5 bases lay between the germline ends.

CDR3 loop: CAWDNRVRAFF. The CDR3 bases are TGTGCCTGGGACAACAGGGTGAGGGCTTTCTTT. The chain links TRBV30 to TRBJ1-1; maybe TRBD1 (6 bases). Germline lookup yields CDR1 GTSNPN and CDR2 SVGIG (reference sequence). V lost 5 bases, J lost 11 bases, and 15 bases lay in between. The CDR3 is 11 residues long.

The chain links TRBV28 to TRBJ2-3; D might be TRBD1 (6 bases). V lost 4 bases, J lost 1 base, and 12 bases lay in between. The CDR3 covers 15 residues. Germline V lookup: CDR1 MDHEN, CDR2 SYDVKM. CDR3 sequence reads: CASSSTGSGTDTQYF. In DNA, the CDR3 is TGTGCCAGCAGTTCCACAGGGTCGGGCACAGATACGCAGTATTTT.

The chain is built from TRBV4-1 and TRBJ1-2, with a possible D match to TRBD1 (6 bases). The germline V gene encodes CDR1 MGHRA and CDR2 YSYEKL. The V gene lost 0 bases and the J gene lost 8 bases, with 16 bases spanning the gap. This CDR3 is built from 15 residues. CDR3: CASSQDHSGQGGYTF. CDR3 bases: TGCGCCAGCAGCCAAGATCATAGCGGGCAGGGGGGCTACACCTTC.

This CDR3 reads CASSQEGGISTDTQYF. Written as DNA, the CDR3 is TGTGCCAGCAGCCAAGAGGGGGGGATTAGCACAGATACGCAGTATTTT. The chain joins TRBV4-2 to TRBJ2-3; 7 bases are shared with TRBD2. Germline assignment: CDR1 LGHNA and CDR2 YNFKEQ. J was trimmed by 0 bases and V by 0 bases; bases with no gene match: 3. The CDR3 consists of 16 residues.

In this sample, this clone turned up a few times. V is TRBV7-9 and J is TRBJ1-5; 8 bases match TRBD1. V was pared by 5 bases and J by 7 bases, with 7 bases of the junction left unmatched. Per germline, CDR1 SEHNR and CDR2 FQNEAQ (reference sequence). The CDR3 runs to 14 residues. The CDR3 DNA sequence: TGTGCCAGCAGCACACAGGGGGAAGGCCAGCCCCAGCATTTT. Its protein is CASSTQGEGQPQHF.

This CDR3 is CSVNRDRGREQYF. The CDR3 DNA sequence: TGCAGCGTCAACCGGGACAGGGGACGCGAGCAGTACTTC. The chain employs TRBV29-1 and TRBJ2-7; 10 positions agree with TRBD1. V shed 6 bases and J 6 bases; nucleotides not matched to a gene: 8. Germline V gene lookup returns CDR1 SQVTM and CDR2 ANQGSEA. The CDR3 is 13 amino acids.

This chain links TRBV11-2 with TRBJ2-2; 8 bases agree with TRBD1. V gave up 1 base and J gave up 3 bases; unmatched junction bases: 4. This CDR3 comprises 16 residues. Per the germline V gene, CDR1 is SGHAT and CDR2 is FQNNGV. The DNA for the CDR3 is TGTGCCAGCAGCTTAGGGCAGGGGGCGTACACCGGGGAGCTGTTTTTT. This translates into CASSLGQGAYTGELFF.

This chain joins TRBV7-9 and TRBJ2-2, with 8 bases lining up with TRBD1. Looked up from germline, CDR1 is SEHNR and CDR2 is FQNEAQ (reference sequence). CDR3 length: 14 amino acids. Trimming at V came to 5 bases and at J to 6 bases, leaving 5 bases not matched to a gene. The CDR3 sequence is CASSNRQGPGELFF. The CDR3, as DNA: TGTGCCAGCAGCAACCGACAGGGGCCCGGGGAGCTGTTTTTT.

The chain uses TRBV13 and TRBJ1-6; possible D gene TRBD1, 6 bases. The CDR3 covers 17 residues. In germline, CDR1 is PRHDT, CDR2 FYEKMQ (reference sequence). Trimming removed 3 bases at V and 8 bases at J, with 20 bases between. CDR3 amino acids: CASSFGRATGSHSPLHF. The CDR3 nucleotides read TGTGCCAGCAGCTTTGGCCGGGCTACAGGGTCGCATTCACCCCTCCACTTT.

This clone was seen a handful of times. The chain uses TRBV2 and TRBJ2-6; TRBD1 is a possible D gene (6 bases). Germline lookup yields CDR1 SNHLY and CDR2 FYNNEI. V was shortened by 5 bases and J by 5 bases, with 13 bases between the two germline ends. CDR3 length equals 15 residues. CDR3 bases: TGTGCCAGCAGTCAATTCCAGGGGCGGGCCAACGTCCTGACTTTC. The encoded protein is CASSQFQGRANVLTF.

This chain links TRBV5-1 with TRBJ1-5; D remains unclear. V was cut by 4 bases and J by 7 bases, with 15 bases left in between. The CDR3 sequence is 14 residues long. Germline V lookup: CDR1 SGHRS, CDR2 YFSETQ. This chain's CDR3 is CASSLERSGQPQHF. In DNA, the CDR3 is TGCGCCAGCAGCCTGGAGCGGTCTGGCCAGCCCCAGCATTTT.

This clone was found a few times. The chain carries TRBV9 and TRBJ2-5, with TRBD2 matching over 8 bases. The length of the CDR3 is 14 residues. Germline assignment: CDR1 SGDLS and CDR2 YYNGEE. Trimming cost V 3 bases and J 5 bases; bases outside gene matches: 6. CDR3 sequence reads: CASSGTGGLETQYF. Here the CDR3 DNA reads TGTGCCAGCAGCGGAACGGGGGGGCTCGAGACCCAGTACTTC.

The genes are TRBV5-4 and TRBJ1-1, with D maybe TRBD1 (5 bases). Trimming removed 5 bases at V and 6 bases at J, with 17 bases between. This CDR3 is built from 14 residues. Germline CDR1 is SGHNT and CDR2 is YYREEE (reference sequence). The chain's CDR3 is CASRPGEGGAEAFF. As DNA, the CDR3 is TGTGCCAGCAGACCGGGGGAGGGAGGCGCTGAAGCTTTCTTT.

The chain uses TRBV11-3 and TRBJ2-3, with D unresolved. The CDR3 totals 17 residues. Germline CDR1 and CDR2: SGHNT and YENEEA. The V and J ends lost 0 bases and 2 bases respectively, with 15 bases between them. In DNA, the CDR3 is TGTGCCAGCAGCTTAGATCTAAAACAGAAAATCACAGATACGCAGTATTTT. Its protein product is CASSLDLKQKITDTQYF.

The count of this clone is one. V and J are TRBV27 and TRBJ1-2; maybe TRBD1 (5 bases). CDR1 MNHEY and CDR2 SMNVEV come from the germline V gene (reference sequence). The V end lost 6 bases, the J end lost 0 bases, and 23 bases lay between the germline ends. The CDR3 sequence is 18 residues long. The CDR3: CASRPRGYWATTNYGYTF. The CDR3 DNA follows: TGTGCCAGCAGACCAAGGGGATACTGGGCCACCACTAACTATGGCTACACCTTC.

The chain carries TRBV6-5 and TRBJ2-5, with TRBD2 matching over 7 bases. Germline CDR1 and CDR2: MNHEY and SVGAGI. Germline trimming cut 2 bases from V and 5 bases from J; bases unmatched to any gene: 8. The CDR3 length is 15 residues. The CDR3 DNA follows: TGTGCCAGCAGTTACCCTAGCCGGGGGGTGGAGACCCAGTACTTC. Translated: CASSYPSRGVETQYF.

The chain employs TRBV18 and TRBJ2-7; TRBD1 aligns across 7 bases. Germline CDR1 and CDR2: KGHSH and LQKENI. The CDR3 sequence is 16 residues long. Unmatched junction bases numbered 9, after V lost 3 bases and J lost 1 base. The CDR3 region is CASSPAGKGQSYEQYF. In DNA, the CDR3 is TGTGCCAGCTCACCGGCGGGCAAGGGACAGTCCTACGAGCAGTACTTC.

This sequence joins TRBV18 and TRBJ1-1; maybe TRBD1 (6 bases). From germline, CDR1 is KGHSH and CDR2 LQKENI. The CDR3 spans 17 residues. Trimming shortened V by 6 bases and J by 5 bases, and 25 bases separated the two germline ends. CDR3 sequence (DNA): TGTGCCAGCTCCCTGGGCAGGGGAGAGGGTTTGAGGACTGAAGCTTTCTTT. This translates into CASSLGRGEGLRTEAFF.

The chain links TRBV7-8 to TRBJ2-5, with D tentatively TRBD2 (5 bases). Looked up from germline, CDR1 is SGHVS and CDR2 is FQNEAQ. The V end was cut by 2 bases, the J end by 5 bases, with 15 bases between. The CDR3 contains 15 residues. This CDR3 is CASSLLNGVTETQYF. CDR3 in DNA: TGTGCCAGCAGCTTACTGAACGGGGTTACGGAGACCCAGTACTTC.

The chain combines TRBV10-3 with TRBJ2-2, with a weak D call TRBD1 (6 bases). This CDR3 spans 15 amino acids. The germline V gene has CDR1 ENHRY and CDR2 SYGVKD. Trimming removed 4 bases at V and 9 bases at J, with 18 bases between. CDR3 sequence reads: CAISGEGRGRRELFF. The DNA for the CDR3 is TGTGCCATCAGTGGGGAAGGCAGGGGACGACGGGAGCTGTTTTTT.

The CDR3 protein is CAISDSNYGYTF. CDR3 bases: TGTGCCATCAGTGATAGCAACTATGGCTACACCTTC. This sequence joins TRBV10-3 and TRBJ1-2; D remains unclear. This CDR3 has 12 amino acids. CDR1 is ENHRY and CDR2 is SYGVKD in the germline V gene. The V end was cut by 3 bases, the J end by 2 bases, with 4 bases between.

The gene calls are TRBV6-1 and TRBJ2-5; possibly TRBD2 for D (5 bases). V dropped 6 bases and J dropped 5 bases, with 19 bases sitting between them. The germline V gene has CDR1 MNHNS and CDR2 SASEGT. The CDR3 is 15 residues long. Here the CDR3 DNA reads TGTGCCAGCAGCCCCAGCGGAGCGTATATTGAGACCCAGTACTTC. It codes for CASSPSGAYIETQYF.

The chain joins TRBV7-9 to TRBJ1-1; D possibly corresponds to TRBD1 (6 bases). V was cut by 5 bases and J by 5 bases, with 9 bases left in between. There are 12 residues in the CDR3. The germline gives CDR1 SEHNR, CDR2 FQNEAQ (reference sequence). CDR3 bases: TGTGCCAGCAGCAGCAGGGGAACTGAAGCTTTCTTT. It yields the protein CASSSRGTEAFF.

The chain is built from TRBV6-1 and TRBJ2-5; the D is unclear. TRBJ2-7 explains the end of the DNA better; the J call may be wrong. CDR3 length equals 13 residues. CDR1 and CDR2 from the germline V gene are MNHNS and SASEGT. For the CDR3, the DNA is TGTGCCAGCAGTCGAAGCGAGACCTACGAGCAGTACTTC. Protein: CASSRSETYEQYF.

Note on this clone: Relative to the germline gene, one junction end is altered; a read error may explain this. The genes are TRBV7-9 and TRBJ2-7, with 8 nucleotides matching TRBD1. Germline CDR1 reads SEHNR; CDR2 reads FQNEAQ (reference sequence). The CDR3 has 15 residues. The DNA for the CDR3 is TGTTCCAGCAGCTCCCAGGGGGCGCGGTTGTACGAGCAGTACTTC. It specifies CSSSSQGARLYEQYF.

The gene calls are TRBV5-4 and TRBJ2-5, with 10 bases matching TRBD1. The V segment lost 2 bases and the J segment 3 bases; nucleotides outside the gene matches: 1. In germline, CDR1 is SGHNT, CDR2 YYREEE (reference sequence). This CDR3 is built from 14 residues. CDR3 sequence reads: CASSFGTGEETQYF. CDR3 nucleotides: TGTGCCAGCAGCTTCGGGACAGGGGAAGAGACCCAGTACTTC.

V usage is TRBV7-9 and J usage is TRBJ1-5; 8 bases match TRBD1. Germline V lookup: CDR1 SEHNR, CDR2 FQNEAQ (reference sequence). The CDR3 has 14 amino acids. The V gene end was trimmed by 5 bases and the J gene end by 7 bases; junction bases not matched to a gene: 7. CDR3 region: CASSRTGLDQPQHF. For the CDR3, the DNA is TGTGCCAGCAGCAGGACAGGGCTTGACCAGCCCCAGCATTTT. Full variable domain (missing parts from reference TRBV7-9 and TRBJ1-5): DTGVSQNPRHKITKRGQNVTFRCDPISEHNRLYWYRQTLGQGPEFLTYFQNEAQLEKSRLLSDRFSAERPKGSFSTLEIQRTEQGDSAMYLCASSRTGLDQPQHFGDGTRLSIL.